In its sample, the clone carrying this T cell receptor beta chain was seen many times. Antigen unknown. Genomic DNA, serving as template, underwent TCR beta VDJ and CDR3 profiling. TCRdb analysed the reads with MiXCR anew, one entry per CDR3 protein. The sample contains 250,000 to 300,000 distinct CDR3 sequences, approximately 55% of which appear only once. Deletions cut 7 bases from V and 3 bases from J, with 10 bases between. Germline CDR1 and CDR2: SNHLY and FYNNEI. The CDR3 runs to 14 residues. These data are taken from a study of CD8+CD57+ T cells in acquired aplastic anemia. On the study more broadly: Mean DNA quantity obtained from sorted CD4+ and CD8+ cells was about 3.5 ug. Regarding the study as a whole: Patients and controls were found to share 25 to 30 CD8+ CDR3 sequences.

The sample taken for sequencing was sorted CD4+, CD8+, or CD8+CD57+ T cells (not recorded which) from PBMCs. The V and J genes are TRBV2 and TRBJ1-6; no clear D gene. This sequence originates from a human donor with severe aplastic anemia or a healthy control (not recorded which). CDR3 nucleotide sequence: TGTGCCAGCACCCCTCTCGGCTATAATTCACCCCTCCACTTT. Encoded protein: CASTPLGYNSPLHF.